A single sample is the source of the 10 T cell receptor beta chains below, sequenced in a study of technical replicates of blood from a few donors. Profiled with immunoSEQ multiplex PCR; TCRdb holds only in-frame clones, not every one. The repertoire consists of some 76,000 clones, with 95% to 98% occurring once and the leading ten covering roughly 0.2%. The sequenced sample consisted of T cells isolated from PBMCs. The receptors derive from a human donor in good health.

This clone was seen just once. As DNA, the CDR3 is TGCGCCAGCAGCTTGGCTAGCGGGATTCCCAACGAGCAGTACTTC. The encoded protein is CASSLASGIPNEQYF. The chain combines TRBV5-1 with TRBJ2-7; TRBD2 aligns across 9 bases. CDR1 is SGHRS and CDR2 is YFSETQ in the germline V gene. V gave up 0 bases and J gave up 5 bases; unmatched junction bases: 6. This CDR3 contains 15 residues.

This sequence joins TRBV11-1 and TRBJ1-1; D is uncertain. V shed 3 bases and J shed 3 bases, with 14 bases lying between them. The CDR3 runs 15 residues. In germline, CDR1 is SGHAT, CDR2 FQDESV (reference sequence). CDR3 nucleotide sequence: TGTGCCAGCAGCTTCTTAGGGTTCGGGGACACTGAAGCTTTCTTT. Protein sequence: CASSFLGFGDTEAFF.

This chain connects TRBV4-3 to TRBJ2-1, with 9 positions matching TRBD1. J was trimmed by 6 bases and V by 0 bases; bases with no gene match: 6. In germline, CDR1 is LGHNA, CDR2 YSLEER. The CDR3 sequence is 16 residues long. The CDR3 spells CASSQEGTGLSNEQFF. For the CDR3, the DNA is TGCGCCAGCAGCCAAGAGGGGACAGGGCTCAGCAATGAGCAGTTCTTC.

CDR3 DNA sequence: TGTGCCAGCAGCCCTACACACAGGGGGTATCGAGAGACCCAGTACTTC. Translation gives CASSPTHRGYRETQYF. V usage is TRBV7-2 and J usage is TRBJ2-5; 8 nucleotides line up with TRBD1. Germline loops: CDR1 SGHTA, CDR2 FQGNSA. CDR3 length: 16 amino acids. The junction had 12 bases not matched to a gene; V was cut back by 5 bases and J by 4 bases.

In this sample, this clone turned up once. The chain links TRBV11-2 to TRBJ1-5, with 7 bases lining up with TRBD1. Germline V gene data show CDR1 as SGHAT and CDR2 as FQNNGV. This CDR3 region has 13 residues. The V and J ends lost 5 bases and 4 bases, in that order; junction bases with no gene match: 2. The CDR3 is CASSDRVNQPQHF. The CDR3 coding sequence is TGTGCCAGCAGCGACAGGGTTAATCAGCCCCAGCATTTT.

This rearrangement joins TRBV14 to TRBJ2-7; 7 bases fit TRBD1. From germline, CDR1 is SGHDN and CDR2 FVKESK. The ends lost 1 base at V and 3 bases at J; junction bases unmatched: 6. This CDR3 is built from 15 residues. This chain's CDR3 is CASSQVGAGGYEQYF. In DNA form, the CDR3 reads TGTGCCAGCAGCCAAGTGGGCGCAGGGGGCTACGAGCAGTACTTC.

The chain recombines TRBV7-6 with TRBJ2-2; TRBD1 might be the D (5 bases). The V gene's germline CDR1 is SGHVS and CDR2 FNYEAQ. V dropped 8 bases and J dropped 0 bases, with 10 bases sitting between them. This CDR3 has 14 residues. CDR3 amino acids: CASGQYTNTGELFF. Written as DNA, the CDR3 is TGTGCCAGCGGACAATACACGAACACCGGGGAGCTGTTTTTT.

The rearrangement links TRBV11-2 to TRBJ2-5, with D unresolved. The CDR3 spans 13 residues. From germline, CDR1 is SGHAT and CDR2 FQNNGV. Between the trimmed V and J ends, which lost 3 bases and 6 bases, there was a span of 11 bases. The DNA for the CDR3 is TGTGCCAGCAGCTTGGTGGCCACGCAGACCCAGTACTTC. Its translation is CASSLVATQTQYF. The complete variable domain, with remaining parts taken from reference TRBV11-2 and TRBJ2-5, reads EAGVAQSPRYKIIEKRQSVAFWCNPISGHATLYWYQQILGQGPKLLIQFQNNGVVDDSQLPKDRFSAERLKGVDSTLKIQPAKLEDSAVYLCASSLVATQTQYFGPGTRLLVL.

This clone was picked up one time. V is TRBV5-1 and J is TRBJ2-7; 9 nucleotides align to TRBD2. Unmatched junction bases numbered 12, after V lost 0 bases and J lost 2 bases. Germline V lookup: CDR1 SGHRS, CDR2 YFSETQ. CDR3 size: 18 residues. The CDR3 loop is CASSLGKAGGPGAYEQYF. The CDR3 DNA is TGCGCCAGCAGCTTGGGAAAGGCGGGAGGGCCGGGGGCCTACGAGCAGTACTTC.

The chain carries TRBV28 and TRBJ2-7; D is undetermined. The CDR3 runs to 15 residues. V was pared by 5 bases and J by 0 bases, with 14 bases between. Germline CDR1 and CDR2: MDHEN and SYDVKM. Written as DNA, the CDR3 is TGTGCCAGCAGTGTAGACACTTTACTCTCCTACGAGCAGTACTTC. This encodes CASSVDTLLSYEQYF.